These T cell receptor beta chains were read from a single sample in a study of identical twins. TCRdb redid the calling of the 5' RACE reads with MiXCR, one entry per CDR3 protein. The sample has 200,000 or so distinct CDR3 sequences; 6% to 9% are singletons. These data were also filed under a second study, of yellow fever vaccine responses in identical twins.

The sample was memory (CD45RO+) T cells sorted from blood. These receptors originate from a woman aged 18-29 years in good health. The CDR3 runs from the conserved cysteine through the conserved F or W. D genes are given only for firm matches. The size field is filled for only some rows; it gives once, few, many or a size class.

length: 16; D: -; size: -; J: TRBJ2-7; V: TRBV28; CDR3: CASSLVGFGRAYEQYF; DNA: TGTGCCAGCAGTTTGGTCGGGTTTGGGCGGGCCTACGAGCAGTACTTC
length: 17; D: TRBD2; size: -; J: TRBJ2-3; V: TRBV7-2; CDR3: CASSSSGGGAIRDTQYF; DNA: TGTGCCAGCAGCTCCAGCGGCGGGGGGGCAATAAGGGATACGCAGTATTTT
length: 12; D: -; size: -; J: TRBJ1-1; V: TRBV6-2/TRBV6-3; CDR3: CASTKWNTEAFF; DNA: TGTGCCAGCACCAAATGGAACACTGAAGCTTTCTTT
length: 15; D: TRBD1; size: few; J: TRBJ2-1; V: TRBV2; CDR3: CASRGGDSSYNEQFF; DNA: TGTGCCAGCAGAGGTGGGGACAGCTCCTACAATGAGCAGTTCTTC
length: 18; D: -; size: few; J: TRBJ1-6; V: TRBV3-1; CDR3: CASSQGAGGSSYNSPLHF; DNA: TGTGCCAGCAGCCAAGGGGCGGGGGGTAGCTCCTATAATTCACCCCTCCACTTT
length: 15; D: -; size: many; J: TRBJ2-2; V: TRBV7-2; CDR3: CASRAPGTNTGELFF; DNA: TGTGCCAGCAGGGCCCCAGGGACGAACACCGGGGAGCTGTTTTTT
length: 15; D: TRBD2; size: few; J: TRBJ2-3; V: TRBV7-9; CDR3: CASSLGAGVTDTQYF; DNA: TGTGCCAGCAGCTTAGGGGCGGGGGTCACAGATACGCAGTATTTT
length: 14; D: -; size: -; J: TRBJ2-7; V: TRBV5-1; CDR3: CASSLQEASYEQYF; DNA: TGCGCCAGCAGCTTGCAGGAAGCCTCCTACGAGCAGTACTTC
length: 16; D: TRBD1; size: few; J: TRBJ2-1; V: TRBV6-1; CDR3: CASSARGTGPLNEQFF; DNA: TGTGCCAGCAGTGCACGGGGGACAGGGCCTTTGAATGAGCAGTTCTTC
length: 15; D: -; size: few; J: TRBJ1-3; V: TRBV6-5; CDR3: CASSSMRYSGNTIYF; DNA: TGTGCCAGCAGTTCTATGAGATACTCTGGAAACACCATATATTTT
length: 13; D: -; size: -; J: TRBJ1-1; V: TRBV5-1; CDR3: CASSFNRNTEAFF; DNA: TGCGCCAGCAGCTTTAATAGGAACACTGAAGCTTTCTTT
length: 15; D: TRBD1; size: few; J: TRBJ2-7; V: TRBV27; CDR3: CASIPLTGTAYEQYF; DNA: TGTGCCAGCATCCCCCTTACAGGGACAGCCTACGAGCAGTACTTC
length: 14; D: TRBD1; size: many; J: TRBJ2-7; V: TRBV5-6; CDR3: CASSYRDRGVEQYF; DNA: TGTGCCAGCAGCTACCGGGACAGGGGGGTCGAGCAGTACTTC
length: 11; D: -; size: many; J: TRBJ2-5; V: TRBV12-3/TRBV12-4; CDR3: CASSRLETQYF; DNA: TGTGCCAGCAGTCGATTAGAGACCCAGTACTTC
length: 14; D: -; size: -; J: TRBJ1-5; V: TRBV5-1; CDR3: CASSLDGANQPQHF; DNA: TGCGCCAGCAGCCTGGACGGTGCTAATCAGCCCCAGCATTTT
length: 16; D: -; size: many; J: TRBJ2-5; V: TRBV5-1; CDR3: CASSLSVGTPVGTQYF; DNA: TGCGCCAGCAGCTTGTCTGTGGGGACCCCGGTAGGGACCCAGTACTTC
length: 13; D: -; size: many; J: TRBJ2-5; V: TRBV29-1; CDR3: CSVPRQATETQYF; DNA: TGCAGCGTCCCTCGGCAGGCTACAGAGACCCAGTACTTC
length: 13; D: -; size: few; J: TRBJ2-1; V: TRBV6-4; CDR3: CASSDSSYNEQFF; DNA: TGTGCCAGCAGTGACAGCTCCTACAATGAGCAGTTCTTC
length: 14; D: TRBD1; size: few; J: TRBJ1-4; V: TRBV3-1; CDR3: CASSQGQYNEKLFF; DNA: TGTGCCAGCAGCCAGGGACAGTATAATGAAAAACTGTTTTTT
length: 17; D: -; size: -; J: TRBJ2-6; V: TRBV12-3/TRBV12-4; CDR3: CASRPSRGSDGANVLTF; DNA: TGTGCCAGCAGACCAAGCAGGGGTTCGGATGGGGCCAACGTCCTGACTTTC
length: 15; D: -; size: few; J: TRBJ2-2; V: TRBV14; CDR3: CASSQRLAGTGELFF; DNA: TGTGCCAGCAGCCAAAGACTGGCGGGGACCGGGGAGCTGTTTTTT
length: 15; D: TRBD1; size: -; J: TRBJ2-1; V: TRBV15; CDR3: CATSSTGGAYNEQFF; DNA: TGTGCCACCAGCTCAACAGGGGGCGCGTACAATGAGCAGTTCTTC
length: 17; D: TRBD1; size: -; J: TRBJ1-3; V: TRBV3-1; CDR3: CASSHVRGTGPGNTIYF; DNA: TGTGCCAGCAGCCACGTAAGGGGGACAGGGCCTGGAAACACCATATATTTT
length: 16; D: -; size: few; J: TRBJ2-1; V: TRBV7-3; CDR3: CASSSDGASEYNEQFF; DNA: TGTGCCAGCAGCTCTGACGGGGCTAGCGAGTACAATGAGCAGTTCTTC
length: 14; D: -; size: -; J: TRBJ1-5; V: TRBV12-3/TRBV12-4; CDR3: CASSLGPGTQPQHF; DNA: TGTGCCAGCAGTTTAGGTCCCGGGACTCAGCCCCAGCATTTT
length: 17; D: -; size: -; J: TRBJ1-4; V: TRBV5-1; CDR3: CASSLLFGAESNEKLFF; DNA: TGCGCCAGCAGCTTGTTGTTTGGGGCGGAATCTAATGAAAAACTGTTTTTT
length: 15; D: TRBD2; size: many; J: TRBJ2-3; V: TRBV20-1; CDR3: CSAIKLAPRADTQYF; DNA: TGCAGTGCTATAAAACTAGCGCCAAGGGCAGATACGCAGTATTTT
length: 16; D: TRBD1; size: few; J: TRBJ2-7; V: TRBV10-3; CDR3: CAISDHGTGGSYEQYF; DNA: TGTGCCATCAGTGATCACGGGACAGGGGGTTCCTACGAGCAGTACTTC
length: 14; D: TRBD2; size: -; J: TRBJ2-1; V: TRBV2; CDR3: CASSGVAGYNEQFF; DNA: TGTGCCAGCAGTGGGGTAGCGGGCTACAATGAGCAGTTCTTC
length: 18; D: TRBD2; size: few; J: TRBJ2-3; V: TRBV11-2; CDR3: CASSLITGTSGRGGTQYF; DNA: TGTGCCAGCAGCTTAATCACCGGGACTAGCGGGAGGGGGGGTACGCAGTATTTT
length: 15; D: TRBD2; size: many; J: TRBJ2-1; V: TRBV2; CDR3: CASRDRGGSYNEQFF; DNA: TGTGCCAGCAGAGACCGGGGGGGCTCCTACAATGAGCAGTTCTTC
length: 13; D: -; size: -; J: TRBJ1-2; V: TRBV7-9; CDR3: CASSLQEGLSVTF; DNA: TGTGCCAGCAGCTTACAGGAAGGTCTCTCTGTAACCTTC